This T cell receptor (beta chain) originates from a study of beta chain features in type 1 diabetes. The junction had 2 bases not matched to a gene; V was cut back by 6 bases and J by 4 bases. Germline CDR1 LGHNA, CDR2 YNFKEQ. This CDR3 spans 13 amino acids. Every bit of the isolated RNA underwent reverse transcription, so sequencing read expressed TCRB transcripts. The data were produced by immunoSEQ multiplex PCR, yet TCRdb's version contains in-frame clones alone and is incomplete. The sample includes more than 50,000 clones, around three fifths seen only once; the top ten take about 2.2%. This sequence originates from a woman aged 18-29 years in good health. The chain couples TRBV4-2 to TRBJ2-7; 11 nucleotides agree with TRBD1. Sequencing was done on a sample of Tregs from blood. DNA of the CDR3: TGTGCCAGCAGGGGGGACAGGGGGTACGAGCAGTACTTC. Translation gives CASRGDRGYEQYF.